Listed below are T cell receptor beta chains from one sample, sequenced in a study of blood T cells in healthy people across ages. TCRdb re-called the 5' RACE reads with MiXCR, one entry per CDR3 protein. The table shows 650,000 to 950,000 distinct CDR3 sequences, with roughly 44% occurring only once. Sequencing used blood. These receptors were obtained from a man in his sixties in good health. Each CDR3 is given with its conserved first and last residue. The order of the fields is clone size, J gene, V gene, D gene, CDR3 protein, CDR3 DNA. A D gene is named only where the DNA matches it firmly. Clone size is stated in some rows and not others, as once, few, many or a class when expanded.

- TRBJ1-2 TRBV12-3/TRBV12-4 - CANSFGRQRANYGYTF TGTGCCAACAGTTTCGGTCGGCAGAGAGCTAACTATGGCTACACCTTC
- TRBJ1-4 TRBV4-3 - CASSPHGGTNEKLFF TGCGCCAGCAGCCCCCATGGAGGGACAAATGAAAAACTGTTTTTT
- TRBJ2-6 TRBV7-6 TRBD1 CASSRTGDGANVLTF TGTGCCAGCAGCCGGACAGGGGATGGGGCCAACGTCCTGACTTTC
- TRBJ1-1 TRBV18 - CASSPTKDLDRGTEAFF TGTGCCAGCTCACCCACAAAAGACCTGGATCGGGGCACTGAAGCTTTCTTT
- TRBJ2-1 TRBV7-9 - CACSRPGTYNEQFF TGTGCCTGCAGTCGTCCAGGGACGTACAATGAGCAGTTCTTC
- TRBJ2-1 TRBV7-9 - CASSLMQQSNEQFF TGTGCCAGCAGCTTAATGCAGCAGAGCAATGAGCAGTTCTTC
many TRBJ1-2 TRBV29-1 TRBD1 CSVGKRTGAYGYTF TGCAGCGTTGGCAAAAGGACAGGGGCCTATGGCTACACCTTC
- TRBJ2-4 TRBV3-1 TRBD1 CASSNQGDIQYF TGTGCCAGCAGTAACCAGGGGGACATTCAGTACTTC
- TRBJ2-7 TRBV29-1 - CSVGGTTYEQYF TGCAGCGTTGGAGGCACTACCTACGAGCAGTACTTC
- TRBJ2-7 TRBV2 TRBD1 CASSGQGGGYEQYF TGTGCCAGCAGCGGACAGGGGGGAGGCTACGAGCAGTACTTC
- TRBJ1-6 TRBV24-1 - CATSDDGLSPLHF TGTGCCACCAGTGATGACGGACTGTCACCCCTCCACTTT
- TRBJ2-7 TRBV4-2 - CASSQAQHSYEQYF TGTGCCAGCAGCCAGGCTCAGCACTCCTACGAGCAGTACTTC
- TRBJ2-7 TRBV20-1 TRBD2 CSAAPLTSGGAPEAQYF TGCAGTGCTGCCCCTCTCACTAGCGGGGGGGCTCCAGAGGCCCAGTACTTC
- TRBJ1-4 TRBV20-1 - CSARSMGVENEKLFF TGCAGTGCTAGAAGTATGGGGGTGGAAAATGAAAAACTGTTTTTT
once TRBJ2-5 TRBV7-9 - CASQAGVQETQYF TGTGCCAGCCAGGCTGGGGTCCAAGAGACCCAGTACTTC
few TRBJ2-5 TRBV4-3 - CASSQATGFDEQYF TGCGCCAGCAGCCAAGCGACAGGCTTCGATGAGCAGTACTTC
- TRBJ2-3 TRBV9 TRBD1 CASSVQGVSTDTQYF TGTGCCAGCAGCGTCCAGGGGGTCAGCACAGATACGCAGTATTTT
- TRBJ2-7 TRBV20-1 - CSANDVGYEQYF TGCAGTGCTAACGATGTGGGCTACGAGCAGTACTTC
- TRBJ2-5 TRBV9 TRBD1 CASSVDAGGILETQYF TGTGCCAGCAGCGTAGATGCAGGGGGCATTTTGGAGACCCAGTACTTC
- TRBJ2-5 TRBV7-6 - CASSPRSLETQYF TGTGCCAGCAGCCCCCGTTCTCTAGAGACCCAGTACTTC
- TRBJ1-1 TRBV12-3/TRBV12-4 - CASGVVIGSGNTEAFF TGTGCCAGCGGGGTGGTGATTGGCAGTGGGAACACTGAAGCTTTCTTT
few TRBJ2-5 TRBV5-1 - CASSPLTSWAETQYF TGCGCCAGCAGCCCCCTAACTAGCTGGGCAGAGACCCAGTACTTC
- TRBJ2-1 TRBV6-2/TRBV6-3 TRBD1 CASSYRPTGVGREQFF TGTGCCAGCAGTTACCGGCCGACAGGGGTTGGACGCGAGCAGTTCTTC
- TRBJ1-1 TRBV27 - CASWTKARSHVFF TGTGCCAGCTGGACAAAAGCCCGCTCCCACGTTTTCTTT
- TRBJ2-1 TRBV10-3 TRBD1 CAISGTGRTYEQFF TGTGCCATCAGTGGGACAGGCAGGACTTACGAGCAGTTCTTC
- TRBJ2-1 TRBV7-7 - CASSPRNTGLLFDEQFF TGTGCTAGCAGCCCCCGAAATACAGGGTTACTATTCGATGAGCAGTTCTTC
few TRBJ2-7 TRBV13 - CASSVLRYEQYF TGTGCCAGCAGCGTACTCCGGTACGAGCAGTACTTC
- TRBJ2-5 TRBV7-2 - CASSARIIQETQYF TGTGCCAGCAGCGCCCGAATCATCCAAGAGACCCAGTACTTC
- TRBJ1-1 TRBV20-1 TRBD1 CSAGQGADGTEAFF TGCAGTGCGGGACAGGGGGCAGATGGCACTGAAGCTTTCTTT
few TRBJ2-7 TRBV3-1 TRBD2 CASTGTSGGSAYEQYF TGTGCCAGCACCGGGACTAGCGGGGGTTCCGCCTACGAGCAGTACTTC
few TRBJ2-7 TRBV3-1 TRBD2 CASSQGGGGGLYEQYF TGTGCCAGCAGCCAAGGAGGCGGGGGGGGCCTCTACGAGCAGTACTTC
- TRBJ2-7 TRBV6-2/TRBV6-3 - CASSYQVPTMGHEQYF TGTGCCAGCAGTTATCAGGTTCCAACAATGGGCCACGAGCAGTACTTC
- TRBJ1-5 TRBV25-1 TRBD1 CASSESGQGVNQPQHF TGTGCCAGCAGTGAATCAGGACAGGGGGTAAATCAGCCCCAGCATTTT
- TRBJ1-5 TRBV30 - CAWSLTASNQPQHF TGTGCCTGGAGTTTGACTGCTAGCAATCAGCCCCAGCATTTT
- TRBJ2-3 TRBV12-3/TRBV12-4 - CASSSAVHSAYF TGTGCCAGCAGTTCCGCCGTACACTCCGCGTATTTT
few TRBJ2-7 TRBV6-5 TRBD1 CASSPKTGGYYEQYF TGTGCCAGCAGTCCGAAGACAGGGGGCTATTACGAGCAGTACTTC
- TRBJ2-5 TRBV18 - CASSPPMETQYF TGTGCCAGCTCACCACCGATGGAGACCCAGTACTTC
- TRBJ2-5 TRBV5-1 - CASSYDREETQYF TGCGCCAGCAGCTACGACAGAGAAGAGACCCAGTACTTC
few TRBJ2-1 TRBV3-1 TRBD1 CASSQPGQGYNEQFF TGTGCCAGCAGCCAACCGGGACAGGGCTACAATGAGCAGTTCTTC